This T cell receptor beta chain comes out of a study of T cells in Graves' hyperthyroidism and ophthalmopathy. Researchers amplified the TCR beta CDR3 regions from RNA transcripts. An initial round of RT-PCR targeting the TCR CDR3 relied on the HTBI primer set. TCRdb called the multiplex PCR reads again in MiXCR, with one record for every CDR3 protein. The table lists 600,000 or so distinct CDR3 sequences, under 20% of them singletons. J lost 4 bases, V lost 6 bases, and 7 bases had no gene match. The CDR3 totals 15 residues. The sample holds many counts of this clonotype. The sequenced sample was blood. The clonotype comes from a woman aged 30 to 39 with Graves' hyperthyroidism. The rearrangement uses TRBV12-3 or TRBV12-4 and TRBJ2-5; 11 bases are shared with TRBD2. The CDR3 DNA is TGTGCCAGCAGGGGTTCGCTAGCGGGAGGAGAGACCCAGTACTTC. Encoded protein: CASRGSLAGGETQYF.